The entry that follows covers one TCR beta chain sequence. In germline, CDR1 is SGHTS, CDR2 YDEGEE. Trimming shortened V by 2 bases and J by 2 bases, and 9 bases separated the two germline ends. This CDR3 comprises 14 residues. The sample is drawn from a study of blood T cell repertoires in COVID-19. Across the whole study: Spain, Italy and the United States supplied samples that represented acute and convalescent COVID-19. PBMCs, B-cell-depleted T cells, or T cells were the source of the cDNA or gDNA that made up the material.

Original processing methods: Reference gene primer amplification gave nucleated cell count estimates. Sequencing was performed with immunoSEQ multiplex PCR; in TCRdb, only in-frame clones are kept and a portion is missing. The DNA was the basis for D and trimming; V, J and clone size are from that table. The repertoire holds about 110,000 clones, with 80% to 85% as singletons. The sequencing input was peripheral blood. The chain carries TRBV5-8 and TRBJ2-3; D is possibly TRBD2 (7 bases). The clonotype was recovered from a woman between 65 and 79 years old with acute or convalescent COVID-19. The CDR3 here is CASSFRGATDTQYF. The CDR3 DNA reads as TGTGCCAGCAGCTTTCGGGGGGCCACAGATACGCAGTATTTT.